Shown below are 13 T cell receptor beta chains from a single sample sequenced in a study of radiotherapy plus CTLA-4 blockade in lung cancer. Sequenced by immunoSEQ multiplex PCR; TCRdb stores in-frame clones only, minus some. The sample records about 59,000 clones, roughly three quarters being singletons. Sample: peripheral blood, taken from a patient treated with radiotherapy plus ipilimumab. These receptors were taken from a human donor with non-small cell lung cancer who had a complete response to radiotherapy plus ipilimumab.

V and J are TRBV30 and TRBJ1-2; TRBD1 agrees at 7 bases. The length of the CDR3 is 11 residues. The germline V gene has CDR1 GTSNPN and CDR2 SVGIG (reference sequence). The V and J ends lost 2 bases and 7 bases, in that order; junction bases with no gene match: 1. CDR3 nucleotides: TGTGCCTGGAGTACAGGGGTTGGCTACACCTTC. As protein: CAWSTGVGYTF.

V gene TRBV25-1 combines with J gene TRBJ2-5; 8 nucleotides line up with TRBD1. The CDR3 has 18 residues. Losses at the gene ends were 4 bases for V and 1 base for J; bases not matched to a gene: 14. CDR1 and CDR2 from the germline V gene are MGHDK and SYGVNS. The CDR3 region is CASSALGHRTGGQETQYF. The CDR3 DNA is TGTGCCAGCAGTGCCCTAGGGCACCGCACAGGGGGCCAAGAGACCCAGTACTTC.

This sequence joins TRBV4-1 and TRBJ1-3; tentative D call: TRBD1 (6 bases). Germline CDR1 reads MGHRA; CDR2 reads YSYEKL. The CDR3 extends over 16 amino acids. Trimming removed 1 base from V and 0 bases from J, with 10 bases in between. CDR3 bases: TGCGCCAGCAGCCAAGGAGGGGGATACTCTGGAAACACCATATATTTT. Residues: CASSQGGGYSGNTIYF.

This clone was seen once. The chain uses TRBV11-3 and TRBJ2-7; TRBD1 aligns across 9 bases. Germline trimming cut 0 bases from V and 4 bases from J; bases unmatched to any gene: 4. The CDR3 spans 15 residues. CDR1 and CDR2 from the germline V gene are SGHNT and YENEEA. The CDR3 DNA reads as TGTGCCAGCAGCTTAGAAGGAGACAGGGGGTACGAGCAGTACTTC. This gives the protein CASSLEGDRGYEQYF.

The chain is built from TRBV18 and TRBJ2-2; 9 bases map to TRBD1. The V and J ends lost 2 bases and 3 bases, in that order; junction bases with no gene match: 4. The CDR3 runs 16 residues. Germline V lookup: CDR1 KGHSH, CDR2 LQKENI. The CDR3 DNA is TGTGCCAGCTCACCAACAGGGGGCTCATACACCGGGGAGCTGTTTTTT. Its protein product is CASSPTGGSYTGELFF.

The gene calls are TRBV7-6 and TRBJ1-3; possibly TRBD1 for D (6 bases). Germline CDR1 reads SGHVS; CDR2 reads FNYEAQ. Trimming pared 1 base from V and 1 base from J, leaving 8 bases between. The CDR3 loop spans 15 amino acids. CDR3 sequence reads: CASSLGGGSGNTIYF. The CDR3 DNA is TGTGCCAGCAGCTTAGGAGGGGGATCTGGAAACACCATATATTTT. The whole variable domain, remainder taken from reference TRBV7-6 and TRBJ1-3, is GAGVSQSPRYKVTKRGQDVALRCDPISGHVSLYWYRQALGQGPEFLTYFNYEAQQDKSGLPNDRFSAERPEGSISTLTIQRTEQRDSAMYRCASSLGGGSGNTIYFGEGSWLTVV.

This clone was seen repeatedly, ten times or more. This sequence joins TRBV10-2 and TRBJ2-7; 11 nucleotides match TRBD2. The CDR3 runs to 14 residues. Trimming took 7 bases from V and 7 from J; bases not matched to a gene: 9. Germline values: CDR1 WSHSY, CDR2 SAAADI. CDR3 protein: CASNSGRGAREQYF. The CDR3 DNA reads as TGCGCCAGCAATAGCGGGAGGGGTGCTCGGGAGCAGTACTTC.

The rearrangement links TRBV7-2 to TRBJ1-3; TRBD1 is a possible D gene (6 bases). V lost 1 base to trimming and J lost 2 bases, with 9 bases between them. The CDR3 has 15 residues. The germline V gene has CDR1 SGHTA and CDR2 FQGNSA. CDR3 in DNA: TGTGCCAGCAGCTTAGTCGCAGGGGCTGGAAACACCATATATTTT. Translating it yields CASSLVAGAGNTIYF.

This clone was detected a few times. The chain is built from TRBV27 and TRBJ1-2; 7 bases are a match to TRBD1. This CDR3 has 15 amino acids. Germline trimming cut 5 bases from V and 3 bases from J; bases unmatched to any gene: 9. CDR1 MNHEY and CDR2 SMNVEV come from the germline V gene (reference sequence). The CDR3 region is CASSVARQGYYGYTF. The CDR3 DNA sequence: TGTGCCAGCAGTGTAGCCCGACAGGGCTACTATGGCTACACCTTC.

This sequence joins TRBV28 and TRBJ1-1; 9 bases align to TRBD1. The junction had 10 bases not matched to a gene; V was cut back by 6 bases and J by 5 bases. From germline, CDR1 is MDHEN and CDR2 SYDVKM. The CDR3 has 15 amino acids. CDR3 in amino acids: CASSSAGTGRTEAFF. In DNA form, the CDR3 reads TGTGCCAGCAGCTCAGCCGGGACAGGGAGGACTGAAGCTTTCTTT.

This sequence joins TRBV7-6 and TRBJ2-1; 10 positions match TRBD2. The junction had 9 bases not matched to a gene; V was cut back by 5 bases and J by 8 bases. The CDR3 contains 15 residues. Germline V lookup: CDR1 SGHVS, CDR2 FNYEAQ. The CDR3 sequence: CASSPSGGAMYEQFF. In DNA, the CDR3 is TGTGCCAGCAGCCCAAGCGGGGGGGCTATGTATGAGCAGTTCTTC.

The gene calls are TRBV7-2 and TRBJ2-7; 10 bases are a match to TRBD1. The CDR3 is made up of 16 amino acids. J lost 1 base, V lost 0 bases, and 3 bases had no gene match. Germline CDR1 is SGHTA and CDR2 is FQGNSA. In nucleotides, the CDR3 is TGTGCCAGCAGCTTAGCCTGGACAGGGGGATCCTACGAGCAGTACTTC. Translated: CASSLAWTGGSYEQYF.

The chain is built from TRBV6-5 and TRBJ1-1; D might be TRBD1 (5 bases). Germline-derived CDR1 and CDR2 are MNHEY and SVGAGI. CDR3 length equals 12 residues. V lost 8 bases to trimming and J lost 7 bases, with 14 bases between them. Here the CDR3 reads CASGREGHEAFF. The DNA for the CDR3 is TGTGCCAGCGGCAGGGAGGGTCATGAAGCTTTCTTT.